These 7 T cell receptor beta chains came from one sample sequenced in a study of T-cell memory formation after mild COVID-19. TCRdb independently ran MiXCR on the 5' RACE reads; one entry per CDR3 protein. Of fewer than 95,000 distinct CDR3 sequences in the sample, about 15% are singletons; the top ten hold around two fifths. The source material was PBMCs or a T cell subset sorted from them (not recorded which). Receptor source: a man between 18 and 29 years old who had mild COVID-19 (a few samples of this study predate the infection). Cell type and time point are not known.

Many counts were recorded for this clonotype. The genes are TRBV4-2 and TRBJ2-7; 12 bases line up with TRBD2. The CDR3 totals 18 residues. The J segment lost 1 base and the V segment lost 3 bases, leaving 10 bases of the junction unmatched. Germline CDR1 reads LGHNA; CDR2 reads YNFKEQ. The CDR3 loop is CASSQTSLLAGGSYEQYF. CDR3 sequence (DNA): TGTGCCAGCAGCCAGACAAGCCTACTAGCGGGGGGTTCCTACGAGCAGTACTTC.

Only a few counts were recorded for this clonotype. V and J are TRBV4-1 and TRBJ2-1; D may correspond to TRBD1 or TRBD2 (5 bases each). Germline lookup yields CDR1 MGHRA and CDR2 YSYEKL. Trimming pared 4 bases from V and 3 bases from J, leaving 13 bases between. The CDR3 covers 15 residues. The CDR3 is CASSLRVGDYNEQFF. DNA of the CDR3: TGCGCCAGCAGCCTGCGGGTGGGGGACTACAATGAGCAGTTCTTC.

This clonotype occurred a few times. The chain uses TRBV6-2 or TRBV6-3 and TRBJ2-7; a weak D match, TRBD1 (5 bases). Germline V gene data show CDR1 as MNHEY and CDR2 as SVGEGT. The ends were cut back, 6 bases at V and 1 base at J, with 10 bases in the middle. The CDR3 is 13 residues long. The CDR3 loop is CASSPTASYEQYV. CDR3 in DNA: TGTGCCAGCAGCCCGACAGCGTCCTACGAGCAGTACGTC.

This clonotype was counted a few times. V and J are TRBV7-9 and TRBJ2-7; TRBD1 is a possible D gene (5 bases). The CDR3 covers 15 residues. V shed 5 bases and J shed 4 bases, with 18 bases lying between them. The germline V gene has CDR1 SEHNR and CDR2 FQNEAQ (reference sequence). CDR3 sequence reads: CASSEDTDQFYEQYF. For the CDR3, the DNA is TGTGCCAGCAGCGAGGACACCGACCAGTTTTACGAGCAGTACTTC.

This clonotype has just a few counts. V gene TRBV6-1 combines with J gene TRBJ2-1, with 10 bases that match TRBD2. The V gene end was trimmed by 7 bases and the J gene end by 0 bases; junction bases not matched to a gene: 3. The germline V gene has CDR1 MNHNS and CDR2 SASEGT. The length of the CDR3 is 15 residues. The CDR3 sequence: CASNPSGGSYNEQFF. The CDR3 DNA reads as TGTGCCAGCAACCCTAGCGGGGGCTCCTACAATGAGCAGTTCTTC.

This clonotype came up a few times. The chain employs TRBV4-3 and TRBJ2-5, with 10 bases fitting TRBD1. The junction had 6 bases not matched to a gene; V was cut back by 3 bases and J by 5 bases. Germline V CDR1 and CDR2: LGHNA, YSLEER. The CDR3 is 15 residues long. The DNA of the CDR3 is TGCGCCAGCAGCCAGGGACAGGGGTTAGACGAGACCCAGTACTTC. It is translated as CASSQGQGLDETQYF.

This clonotype showed up many times. CDR3 residues: CSARDRRGKTDTQYF. In DNA form, the CDR3 reads TGCAGTGCTAGAGACCGCAGGGGGAAAACAGATACGCAGTATTTT. The rearrangement joins TRBV20-1 to TRBJ2-3; 7 bases map to TRBD1. Trimming cost V 0 bases and J 3 bases; bases outside gene matches: 6. This CDR3 region has 15 residues. Germline-derived CDR1 and CDR2 are DFQATT and SNEGSKA (reference sequence).